Presented here are 19 T cell receptor beta chains from one specimen sequenced in a study of shared clonotypes between healthy human individuals. Using immunoSEQ multiplex PCR, the repertoire was profiled, and TCRdb retains in-frame clones only, with some absent. The data show roughly 2,500,000 clones, 90% to 95% seen once. The sample taken for sequencing was naive CD4+ T cells from PBMCs. Subset reported: CD45RA+ positively selected. Source of these receptors: a man younger than 30 in good health. Some clones in this sample may be carry-over from other donors' samples.

The chain joins TRBV9 to TRBJ2-2, with a weak D call TRBD1 (6 bases). Per germline, CDR1 SGDLS and CDR2 YYNGEE. The CDR3 contains 15 residues. Trimming took 6 bases from V and 3 from J, leaving 15 bases between them. CDR3 sequence (DNA): TGTGCCAGCAACCGAGTAGGGGGAGACACCGGGGAGCTGTTTTTT. It codes for CASNRVGGDTGELFF.

The table lists this clone with a few counts. V gene TRBV30 combines with J gene TRBJ2-6; D gene uncertain. The germline V gene has CDR1 GTSNPN and CDR2 SVGIG (reference sequence). The V gene lost 3 bases and the J gene lost 0 bases, with 3 bases spanning the gap. This CDR3 spans 13 amino acids. CDR3 nucleotide sequence: TGTGCCTGGAGGTCCTCTGGGGCCAACGTCCTGACTTTC. Protein product: CAWRSSGANVLTF.

The chain uses TRBV5-5 and TRBJ1-4; D is ambiguous. CDR1 and CDR2 (germline): SGHKS, YYEKEE (reference sequence). Trimming removed 1 base from V and 3 bases from J, with 7 bases in between. The CDR3 length is 14 residues. CDR3 nucleotide sequence: TGTGCCAGCAGCTTGTGGACGGCTAATGAAAAACTGTTTTTT. This sequence encodes CASSLWTANEKLFF.

The CDR3 is CASSRFSGLSSYEQYF. CDR3 nucleotides: TGCGCCAGCAGCCGGTTTAGCGGCCTGAGCTCCTACGAGCAGTACTTC. The chain links TRBV4-1 to TRBJ2-5, with a tentative D call TRBD2 (6 bases). Matching the DNA end better, TRBJ2-7 makes the J call doubtful. The length of the CDR3 is 16 residues. CDR1 MGHRA and CDR2 YSYEKL come from the germline V gene.

V usage is TRBV18 and J usage is TRBJ2-7, with D possibly being TRBD2 (5 bases). Per the germline V gene, CDR1 is KGHSH and CDR2 is LQKENI. CDR3 size: 14 residues. The V and J ends lost 3 bases and 2 bases respectively, with 11 bases between them. CDR3 sequence (DNA): TGTGCCAGCTCACCTCTGAGAGGGACCTACGAGCAGTACTTC. It encodes CASSPLRGTYEQYF.

This clone occurred once. This chain connects TRBV6-5 to TRBJ1-6; D not certain. In germline, CDR1 is MNHEY, CDR2 SVGAGI. The CDR3 sequence is 15 residues long. V was cut by 5 bases and J by 0 bases, with 8 bases left in between. The CDR3 DNA reads as TGTGCCAGCAGTGCGGCCCGCTCCTATAATTCACCCCTCCACTTT. This sequence encodes CASSAARSYNSPLHF.

V and J are TRBV2 and TRBJ2-1, with 8 bases identical to TRBD2. Germline V gives CDR1 SNHLY, CDR2 FYNNEI. CDR3 length: 16 residues. With V trimmed by 4 bases and J by 12 bases, 17 bases remained unmatched. The CDR3 coding sequence is TGTGCCAGCAGTGCTCAAGCGGGAGTAGGACCTGTGGGGCAGTTCTTC. Its protein is CASSAQAGVGPVGQFF.

The V call is TRBV6-1, the J call TRBJ2-5, with TRBD1 as a possible D gene (6 bases). CDR1 MNHNS and CDR2 SASEGT come from the germline V gene. The CDR3 runs 14 residues. V shed 0 bases and J shed 13 bases, with 18 bases lying between them. The CDR3 here is CASSEAGTLDEPYF. The CDR3 coding sequence is TGTGCCAGCAGTGAAGCCGGGACACTGGACGAGCCGTACTTC.

The chain links TRBV6-1 to TRBJ1-2, with 8 bases aligning to TRBD1. CDR3 length: 13 residues. Per germline, CDR1 MNHNS and CDR2 SASEGT. V trimming: 6 bases; J trimming: 4 bases; junction bases outside the gene matches: 4. This CDR3 reads CASRGQVLYGYTF. The CDR3 bases are TGTGCCAGCAGGGGACAGGTCCTCTATGGCTACACCTTC.

This chain connects TRBV6-1 to TRBJ1-1; D gene unclear. CDR3 size: 15 residues. CDR1 MNHNS and CDR2 SASEGT come from the germline V gene. Trimming pared 4 bases from V and 1 base from J, leaving 13 bases between. CDR3 protein: CASSVLRWGNTEAFF. The CDR3 DNA sequence: TGTGCCAGCAGTGTTCTCCGGTGGGGGAACACTGAAGCTTTCTTT.

The V gene is TRBV14, the J gene TRBJ2-1; 8 nucleotides match TRBD2. The V gene end was trimmed by 4 bases and the J gene end by 5 bases; junction bases not matched to a gene: 10. This CDR3 is 16 amino acids long. CDR1 is SGHDN, CDR2 FVKESK, per germline. The CDR3 protein is CASSPLAGMLNNEQFF. The CDR3 coding sequence is TGTGCCAGCAGCCCTTTAGCGGGAATGCTAAACAATGAGCAGTTCTTC.

The chain combines TRBV5-6 with TRBJ2-7; tentatively, D is TRBD1 (6 bases). Trimming left V 2 bases short and J 0 bases short, with 12 bases between. From germline, CDR1 is SGHDT and CDR2 YYEEEE. There are 15 residues in the CDR3. This CDR3 is CASSFWGQSSYEQYF. The CDR3 bases are TGTGCCAGCAGCTTTTGGGGGCAGAGCTCCTACGAGCAGTACTTC.

The chain joins TRBV7-9 to TRBJ2-2, with D maybe TRBD1 (6 bases). Trimming took 2 bases from V and 4 from J, leaving 11 bases between them. The CDR3 sequence is 15 residues long. Germline V lookup: CDR1 SEHNR, CDR2 FQNEAQ (reference sequence). The CDR3 loop reads CASSLIAGVTGELFF. CDR3 sequence (DNA): TGTGCCAGCAGCTTAATCGCAGGGGTCACCGGGGAGCTGTTTTTT.

This clone was picked up one time. The gene calls are TRBV28 and TRBJ2-1; D is perhaps TRBD2 (5 bases). CDR1 is MDHEN and CDR2 is SYDVKM in the germline V gene. Trimming left V 4 bases short and J 6 bases short, with 13 bases between. The CDR3 spans 14 residues. CDR3 coding DNA: TGTGCCAGCAGTTATGTATCGGGGTTCAATGAGCAGTTCTTC. Protein sequence: CASSYVSGFNEQFF.

The chain couples TRBV30 to TRBJ1-1, with D unclear. Germline CDR1 and CDR2: GTSNPN and SVGIG (reference sequence). The CDR3 runs to 12 residues. V was clipped by 1 base and J by 8 bases, with 11 bases between them. As DNA, the CDR3 is TGTGCCTGGAGTGAACAGCCCCCCGAAGCTTTCTTT. Encoded protein: CAWSEQPPEAFF.

V gene TRBV10-1 combines with J gene TRBJ2-1, with 7 bases fitting TRBD1. Unmatched junction bases numbered 8, after V lost 0 bases and J lost 6 bases. Germline CDR1 reads WNHNN; CDR2 reads SYGVQD (reference sequence). The CDR3 is 16 amino acids. CDR3: CASSESWGRGSNEQFF. In DNA form, the CDR3 reads TGCGCCAGCAGTGAGTCGTGGGGCAGGGGGAGCAATGAGCAGTTCTTC.

The CDR3 here is CASSARLGSYNEQFF. In DNA form, the CDR3 reads TGTGCCAGCAGCGCTAGACTGGGCTCCTACAATGAGCAGTTCTTC. The rearrangement links TRBV5-4 to TRBJ2-1, with unresolved D. V was cut by 4 bases and J by 0 bases, with 11 bases left in between. The CDR3 has 15 residues. From germline, CDR1 is SGHNT and CDR2 YYREEE (reference sequence). The full variable domain, with the rest looked up from reference TRBV5-4 and TRBJ2-1, is ETGVTQSPTHLIKTRGQQVTLRCSSQSGHNTVSWYQQALGQGPQFIFQYYREEENGRGNFPPRFSGLQFPNYSSELNVNALELDDSALYLCASSARLGSYNEQFFGPGTRLTVL.

Note on this clone: Other nucleotide sequences in the sample specify the same CDR3. This chain connects TRBV5-1 to TRBJ1-4; D is ambiguous. Germline V gene sequence: CDR1 SGHRS, CDR2 YFSETQ. The CDR3 has 13 residues. V lost 5 bases, J lost 0 bases, and 5 bases lay in between. The CDR3 reads CASRTATNEKLFF. For the CDR3, the DNA is TGCGCCAGCAGGACCGCAACTAATGAAAAACTGTTTTTT.

The chain links TRBV27 to TRBJ1-5; a possible D gene is TRBD1 (6 bases). Trimming took off 2 bases at V and 2 bases at J, with 10 bases between the two ends. This CDR3 is 15 amino acids long. Germline V gene data show CDR1 as MNHEY and CDR2 as SMNVEV (reference sequence). As DNA, the CDR3 is TGTGCCAGCAGTTTAGTGGGGGCTCGCAATCAGCCCCAGCATTTT. Amino acids: CASSLVGARNQPQHF.